These 23 T cell receptor beta chains share one sample of origin, sequenced in a study of read filtering for tumor transcriptome and immune sequencing. From approximately 430 ng of RNA, a library with molecular barcoded alpha/delta and beta/gamma adaptors was made. TCRdb recomputed calls from the reads with MiXCR, one row per CDR3 protein. The sample consists of roughly 68,000 distinct CDR3 sequences, about 14% of them appearing once. Input material: a population of CD138-negative cells sorted from bone marrow. The receptors were sampled from a donor aged 40 or older with multiple myeloma.

The chain uses TRBV6-5 and TRBJ2-7; no firm D call. V lost 3 bases to trimming and J lost 6 bases, with 15 bases between them. This CDR3 contains 14 residues. Germline V gives CDR1 MNHEY, CDR2 SVGAGI. For the CDR3, the DNA is TGTGCCAGCAGTTATGGCAGTGGTATCGGCGAGCAGTACTTC. It is translated as CASSYGSGIGEQYF.

This clonotype was recorded a few times. This sequence joins TRBV7-8 and TRBJ2-3; D remains unclear. The CDR3 consists of 14 residues. V dropped 5 bases and J dropped 1 base, with 10 bases sitting between them. Germline-derived CDR1 and CDR2 are SGHVS and FQNEAQ. The CDR3: CASSLIPGTDTQYF. The CDR3, as DNA: TGTGCCAGCAGCCTCATCCCGGGCACAGATACGCAGTATTTT.

This clonotype was picked up a small number of times. The rearrangement links TRBV14 to TRBJ1-2; D call uncertain. CDR3 length: 16 residues. The germline V and J ends were trimmed by 4 bases and 5 bases, with 20 bases remaining between them. The germline V gene encodes CDR1 SGHDN and CDR2 FVKESK. CDR3 sequence reads: CASSPYFSDGEYGYTF. For the CDR3, the DNA is TGTGCCAGCAGCCCATACTTTTCCGACGGGGAATATGGCTACACCTTC. The full variable domain, with the rest looked up from reference TRBV14 and TRBJ1-2, is EAGVTQFPSHSVIEKGQTVTLRCDPISGHDNLYWYRRVMGKEIKFLLHFVKESKQDESGMPNNRFLAERTGGTYSTLKVQPAELEDSGVYFCASSPYFSDGEYGYTFGSGTRLTVV.

This clonotype was observed many times. The rearrangement uses TRBV7-9 and TRBJ2-2, with 9 bases lining up with TRBD1. Losses at the gene ends were 5 bases for V and 4 bases for J; bases not matched to a gene: 8. Germline V lookup: CDR1 SEHNR, CDR2 FQNEAQ (reference sequence). The length of the CDR3 is 16 residues. The CDR3, as DNA: TGTGCCAGCAGCCTTTCCGGGACAGGGAGCACCGGGGAGCTGTTTTTT. This encodes CASSLSGTGSTGELFF.

Here the CDR3 DNA reads TGTGCCAGCAGCTTGGGGGAGATCGGGGAGCTGTTTTTT. This codes for CASSLGEIGELFF. J is TRBJ2-2 and V is TRBV5-4; tentative D call: TRBD2 (5 bases). Germline V gene lookup returns CDR1 SGHNT and CDR2 YYREEE (reference sequence). The length of the CDR3 is 13 residues. Trimming stripped 0 bases from V and 7 bases from J, with 7 bases between.

This clonotype showed up many times. V and J are TRBV6-2 or TRBV6-3 and TRBJ2-1; TRBD2 agrees at 10 bases. The V gene end was trimmed by 2 bases and the J gene end by 8 bases; junction bases not matched to a gene: 6. CDR1 and CDR2 from the germline V gene are MNHEY and SVGEGT. The CDR3 totals 15 residues. As DNA, the CDR3 is TGTGCCAGCAGTTACCAAGCGGGAGGGATGGATGAGCAGTTCTTC. The encoded protein is CASSYQAGGMDEQFF.

There are many counts of this clonotype. The rearrangement uses TRBV20-1 and TRBJ2-7; a weak D match, TRBD2 (6 bases). The CDR3 is 14 residues long. In germline, CDR1 is DFQATT, CDR2 SNEGSKA (reference sequence). V lost 2 bases to trimming and J lost 3 bases, with 14 bases between them. The CDR3 protein is CSARPGTSGYEQYF. The CDR3 DNA is TGCAGTGCTAGACCCGGGACTTCCGGCTACGAGCAGTACTTC.

This clonotype was recorded many times. The chain joins TRBV5-1 to TRBJ2-1, with D hard to call. V lost 0 bases to trimming and J lost 6 bases, with 7 bases between them. The CDR3 contains 13 residues. The V gene's germline CDR1 is SGHRS and CDR2 YFSETQ. CDR3: CASSLGTVNEQFF. CDR3 DNA sequence: TGCGCCAGCAGCTTGGGAACAGTCAATGAGCAGTTCTTC.

In this sample, this clonotype turned up many times. It differs at one base from a far larger clone, so likely a read error. The chain has TRBV11-3 and TRBJ2-1, with TRBD1 matching 7 bases. The CDR3 is 15 amino acids. Germline CDR1 is SGHNT and CDR2 is YENEEA. The trim removed 5 bases at V and 10 bases at J, leaving 14 bases unmatched. The CDR3: CASSPPRTGGQEQFF. CDR3 nucleotides: TGTGCCAGCAGCCCTCCACGGACAGGCGGCCAGGAGCAGTTCTTC.

Remarks on this clonotype: At one of its ends the junction is not consistent with the germline gene, which may arise from a read error. This sequence joins TRBV19 and TRBJ2-2; 12 bases match TRBD2. The germline V gene has CDR1 LNHDA and CDR2 SQIVND (reference sequence). This CDR3 region has 17 residues. CDR3: CASSRRLAGEQTGELVF. CDR3 nucleotides: TGTGCCAGTAGTAGGAGACTAGCGGGAGAACAAACCGGGGAGCTGGTTTTT.

This clonotype was observed a handful of times. The genes are TRBV5-1 and TRBJ1-5; no definite D call. Germline loops: CDR1 SGHRS, CDR2 YFSETQ. The CDR3 runs 14 residues. The V end was cut by 0 bases, the J end by 4 bases, with 8 bases between. In nucleotides, the CDR3 is TGCGCCAGCAGCTTGGGAGCGGGGAATCAGCCCCAGCATTTT. Protein sequence: CASSLGAGNQPQHF.

This clonotype occurred many times. The rearrangement uses TRBV7-2 and TRBJ1-5; maybe TRBD1 (6 bases). Germline-derived CDR1 and CDR2 are SGHTA and FQGNSA. The CDR3 spans 16 residues. Trimming shortened V by 5 bases and J by 3 bases, and 17 bases separated the two germline ends. The CDR3: CASSPWGAGTNQPQHF. DNA of the CDR3: TGTGCCAGCAGCCCATGGGGGGCAGGGACCAATCAGCCCCAGCATTTT.

Points on this clonotype: The junction departs from the called germline gene at one end, perhaps through a read error. J is TRBJ2-3 and V is TRBV11-2; TRBD2 matches 8 bases. Germline CDR1 and CDR2: SGHAT and FQNNGV. The CDR3 is 18 amino acids. CDR3 sequence: CASSRFPGPAGEADTQSF. CDR3 DNA sequence: TGTGCCAGCAGCAGATTTCCGGGACCAGCGGGAGAAGCAGATACGCAGTCTTTT.

A remark on this clonotype: This may stem from a read error, because a much larger clone lies one nucleotide away. CDR3 protein: CASSVDPGSNQPQHF. DNA for the CDR3: TGTGCCAGCAGCGTAGACCCGGGCAGCAATCAGCCCCAGCATTTT. The gene calls are TRBV9 and TRBJ1-5; D is ambiguous. CDR1 is SGDLS, CDR2 YYNGEE, per germline. CDR3 length: 15 amino acids. Trimming left V 0 bases short and J 1 base short, with 8 bases between.

The chain combines TRBV11-3 with TRBJ1-1, with 9 positions matching TRBD1. The CDR3 contains 18 residues. Looked up from germline, CDR1 is SGHNT and CDR2 is YENEEA. V was clipped by 4 bases and J by 3 bases; unmatched bases: 15. The CDR3 loop is CASSSLPGQGEVDTEAFF. The DNA of the CDR3 is TGTGCCAGCAGCTCGCTCCCGGGACAGGGTGAAGTGGACACTGAAGCTTTCTTT.

This clonotype was found many times. The CDR3 nucleotides read TGTGCCAGCAGTGTGAGCGGGAACACAGATACGCAGTATTTT. Its protein is CASSVSGNTDTQYF. This chain joins TRBV6-4 and TRBJ2-3, with TRBD2 matching over 7 bases. J was trimmed by 2 bases and V by 4 bases; bases with no gene match: 3. Germline V gene sequence: CDR1 MRHNA, CDR2 SNTAGT. The CDR3 spans 14 residues.

This chain joins TRBV25-1 and TRBJ1-5; perhaps TRBD1 as D (5 bases). The germline V gene encodes CDR1 MGHDK and CDR2 SYGVNS. With 3 bases removed from V and 0 bases from J, the gap between germline ends came to 12 bases. CDR3 length equals 16 residues. As DNA, the CDR3 is TGTGCCAGCAGTGACCATCGGGGGGGTAGCAATCAGCCCCAGCATTTT. This sequence encodes CASSDHRGGSNQPQHF.

This clonotype was seen many times. This CDR3 reads CASSPPAGGPGEQYF. CDR3 in DNA: TGTGCCAGCTCACCACCGGCGGGAGGGCCTGGAGAGCAGTACTTC. This chain joins TRBV18 and TRBJ2-7, with 9 bases that match TRBD2. With 0 bases clipped from V and 7 bases from J, the junction kept 7 bases outside the gene matches. The CDR3 length is 15 residues. Germline values: CDR1 KGHSH, CDR2 LQKENI.

This clonotype was seen many times. The V call is TRBV29-1, the J call TRBJ2-1; tentatively, D is TRBD1 (5 bases). The V gene's germline CDR1 is SQVTM and CDR2 ANQGSEA. Trimming stripped 6 bases from V and 10 bases from J, with 16 bases between. The CDR3 has 12 residues. CDR3 region: CSVHAGMEEQFF. The CDR3 DNA sequence: TGCAGCGTACATGCAGGGATGGAGGAGCAGTTCTTC.

In its sample, this clonotype was seen many times. The chain is built from TRBV29-1 and TRBJ2-1, with TRBD2 matching 10 bases. Germline V gene sequence: CDR1 SQVTM, CDR2 ANQGSEA. After removal of 4 bases from V and 3 bases from J, the junction contained 0 bases not matched to a gene. The CDR3 contains 13 residues. The CDR3 DNA sequence: TGCAGCGTTGGGACTAGCGGCTACAATGAGCAGTTCTTC. Protein sequence: CSVGTSGYNEQFF.

Ten or more counts support this clonotype. The rearrangement joins TRBV9 to TRBJ2-1; 12 bases map to TRBD2. The CDR3 runs to 16 residues. Trimming at V came to 0 bases and at J to 8 bases, leaving 6 bases not matched to a gene. From germline, CDR1 is SGDLS and CDR2 YYNGEE. The CDR3 loop is CASSVGGLAGWDEQFF. Here the CDR3 DNA reads TGTGCCAGCAGCGTAGGAGGACTAGCGGGATGGGATGAGCAGTTCTTC.

This CDR3 reads CASSLPPRGWETQYF. CDR3 DNA: TGTGCCAGCAGCTTACCCCCTCGGGGCTGGGAGACCCAGTACTTC. The gene calls are TRBV7-9 and TRBJ2-5; TRBD1 or TRBD2 may be the D gene (5 bases each). The CDR3 has 15 residues. Germline lookup yields CDR1 SEHNR and CDR2 FQNEAQ (reference sequence). V lost 2 bases and J lost 5, with 15 bases in between.

With respect to this clonotype: A read error may account for a junction end that differs from germline. The gene calls are TRBV30 and TRBJ2-7, with D uncertain. The germline gives CDR1 GTSNPN, CDR2 SVGIG (reference sequence). This CDR3 has 15 residues. This CDR3 reads CARSVYPPDSYEQYF. The CDR3 DNA is TGTGCCCGGAGTGTCTACCCCCCGGACTCCTACGAGCAGTACTTC.